The 31 T cell receptor beta chains presented below share a single source sample, sequenced in a study of OX40 agonist ivuxolimab in advanced cancers. Measured with immunoSEQ multiplex PCR; TCRdb has only the in-frame clones, and not every one. The sample has about 33,000 clones; roughly 71% are singletons. Sequencing was performed on CD4+ or CD8+ T cells sorted from blood, taken in a trial of the OX40 agonist ivuxolimab. The receptors originated from an adult with an advanced solid tumor such as melanoma, head and neck, liver or kidney cancer.

The chain joins TRBV30 to TRBJ1-6; D is undetermined. V was trimmed by 2 bases and J by 5 bases, leaving 7 bases between them. Per the germline V gene, CDR1 is GTSNPN and CDR2 is SVGIG (reference sequence). CDR3 length: 13 residues. The DNA of the CDR3 is TGTGCCTGGAGTCTGGCCGATAATTCACCCCTCCACTTT. Translated, it gives CAWSLADNSPLHF.

The rearrangement uses TRBV30 and TRBJ1-2; D unresolved. V dropped 5 bases and J dropped 2 bases, with 15 bases sitting between them. This CDR3 has 14 amino acids. Germline V gives CDR1 GTSNPN, CDR2 SVGIG (reference sequence). The DNA for the CDR3 is TGTGCCTGGGGCCTCTTGGGAGGAAACTATGGCTACACCTTC. It translates to CAWGLLGGNYGYTF. Variable domain in full (rest from reference TRBV30 and TRBJ1-2): SQTIHQWPATLVQPVGSPLSLECTVEGTSNPNLYWYRQAAGRGLQLLFYSVGIGQISSEVPQNLSASRPQDRQFILSSKKLLLSDSGFYLCAWGLLGGNYGYTFGSGTRLTVV.

The rearrangement joins TRBV30 to TRBJ1-2; D not resolved. The CDR3 is 14 residues long. From germline, CDR1 is GTSNPN and CDR2 SVGIG (reference sequence). Trimming left V 2 bases short and J 2 bases short, with 12 bases between. In DNA, the CDR3 is TGTGCCTGGAGTAGGGTTTTCCCCAACTATGGCTACACCTTC. It specifies CAWSRVFPNYGYTF.

V gene TRBV6-1 combines with J gene TRBJ2-7; weak D call: TRBD2 (6 bases). The V and J ends lost 7 bases and 2 bases respectively, with 9 bases between them. The CDR3 extends over 12 amino acids. The V gene's germline CDR1 is MNHNS and CDR2 SASEGT. CDR3 sequence: CASMRDPYEQYF. The CDR3 nucleotides are TGTGCCAGCATGCGGGATCCCTACGAGCAGTACTTC.

V usage is TRBV5-6 and J usage is TRBJ1-2, with D unresolved. The V gene lost 0 bases and the J gene lost 0 bases, with 3 bases spanning the gap. There are 13 residues in the CDR3. CDR1 and CDR2 (germline): SGHDT, YYEEEE. The chain's CDR3 is CASSLGTNYGYTF. DNA for the CDR3: TGTGCCAGCAGCTTGGGGACTAACTATGGCTACACCTTC.

V gene TRBV7-3 combines with J gene TRBJ2-3; 7 nucleotides line up with TRBD1. V lost 5 bases and J lost 4; bases outside the gene matches: 3. The CDR3 loop spans 13 amino acids. Germline V gene lookup returns CDR1 SGHTA and CDR2 FQGTGA. The CDR3 DNA follows: TGTGCCAGCAGCCTAGGACAGGCAGATACGCAGTATTTT. It is translated as CASSLGQADTQYF.

CDR3 in amino acids: CASSYGTSLETQYF. The CDR3 DNA is TGTGCCAGCAGTTACGGGACTAGCCTCGAGACCCAGTACTTC. V and J are TRBV6-5 and TRBJ2-5; 9 nucleotides match TRBD2. The germline CDR1 and CDR2 sequences are MNHEY and SVGAGI. CDR3 length equals 14 residues. V shed 2 bases and J 5 bases; nucleotides not matched to a gene: 3.

V gene TRBV2 combines with J gene TRBJ2-5, with D maybe TRBD1 (7 bases). Trimming removed 10 bases from V and 2 bases from J, with 14 bases in between. This CDR3 contains 13 residues. Germline V CDR1 and CDR2: SNHLY, FYNNEI. Here the CDR3 DNA reads TGTGCCATCCCCCAGGGGGGTCAAGAGACCCAGTACTTC. Amino acid sequence: CAIPQGGQETQYF.

As DNA, the CDR3 is TGTGCCAGCAGCGTAGAGGGAGGGGGGGCTTGGAGCACAGATACGCAGTATTTT. Its translation is CASSVEGGGAWSTDTQYF. This chain connects TRBV9 to TRBJ2-3, with TRBD2 as a possible D gene (7 bases). CDR3 length: 18 amino acids. In germline, CDR1 is SGDLS, CDR2 YYNGEE. V was clipped by 0 bases and J by 0 bases, with 17 bases between them.

This chain uses TRBV27 with TRBJ2-1, with D hard to call. V was trimmed by 0 bases and J by 2 bases, leaving 8 bases between them. The CDR3 has 15 residues. Germline CDR1 reads MNHEY; CDR2 reads SMNVEV (reference sequence). The CDR3 is CASSLSRVPYNEQFF. In DNA form, the CDR3 reads TGTGCCAGCAGTTTATCTAGGGTGCCCTACAATGAGCAGTTCTTC.

The chain recombines TRBV5-4 with TRBJ2-2, with 7 bases fitting TRBD1. The CDR3 spans 18 residues. Germline V lookup: CDR1 SGHNT, CDR2 YYREEE (reference sequence). V lost 0 bases and J lost 4; bases outside the gene matches: 12. The CDR3 sequence: CASSLEAAAGGSTGELFF. The CDR3 DNA is TGTGCCAGCAGCTTGGAAGCGGCCGCAGGGGGAAGCACCGGGGAGCTGTTTTTT. Looking up the rest from reference TRBV5-4 and TRBJ2-2 gives the full variable domain: ETGVTQSPTHLIKTRGQQVTLRCSSQSGHNTVSWYQQALGQGPQFIFQYYREEENGRGNFPPRFSGLQFPNYSSELNVNALELDDSALYLCASSLEAAAGGSTGELFFGEGSRLTVL.

This clone is labeled medium-sized (0.01 to 0.1%). The CDR3 nucleotides are TGTGCCAGTAGTATATCCGGGACAGTCTACGAGCAGTACTTC. Translating it yields CASSISGTVYEQYF. The chain carries TRBV19 and TRBJ2-7, with 7 nucleotides matching TRBD1. This CDR3 is built from 14 residues. V gave up 2 bases and J gave up 3 bases; unmatched junction bases: 4. Looked up from germline, CDR1 is LNHDA and CDR2 is SQIVND (reference sequence).

V usage is TRBV6-5 and J usage is TRBJ2-2; D is perhaps TRBD1 (6 bases). V was cut by 2 bases and J by 0 bases, with 10 bases left in between. Per germline, CDR1 MNHEY and CDR2 SVGAGI. The CDR3 has 16 residues. The CDR3: CASSYQGGSNTGELFF. The DNA of the CDR3 is TGTGCCAGCAGTTACCAAGGGGGATCGAACACCGGGGAGCTGTTTTTT.

This clone was detected only a few times. The chain joins TRBV6-5 to TRBJ2-3; tentatively, D is TRBD2 (6 bases). The CDR3 consists of 15 residues. V was trimmed by 7 bases and J by 2 bases, leaving 16 bases between them. Germline CDR1 MNHEY, CDR2 SVGAGI. The CDR3 spells CASIRGDGATDTQYF. The CDR3 DNA follows: TGTGCCAGCATCCGCGGGGACGGCGCCACAGATACGCAGTATTTT.

This clone was seen only a few times. V and J are TRBV2 and TRBJ2-7, with TRBD1 matching over 9 bases. The germline V gene encodes CDR1 SNHLY and CDR2 FYNNEI. J lost 5 bases, V lost 5 bases, and 10 bases had no gene match. The CDR3 contains 15 residues. The chain's CDR3 is CASSLSGQGINEQYF. CDR3 bases: TGTGCCAGCAGTTTGTCGGGACAGGGAATCAACGAGCAGTACTTC.

The V and J genes are TRBV6-5 and TRBJ1-2; 8 nucleotides match TRBD1. This CDR3 contains 14 residues. V was clipped by 5 bases and J by 9 bases; unmatched bases: 11. Germline V gives CDR1 MNHEY, CDR2 SVGAGI. This CDR3 reads CASSKDRAKMRYTF. CDR3 sequence (DNA): TGTGCCAGCAGTAAGGACAGGGCTAAGATGCGCTACACCTTC.

This clone is a singleton in its sample. The chain is built from TRBV7-9 and TRBJ2-2; D ambiguous. The CDR3 is 14 amino acids. The V and J ends lost 6 bases and 0 bases respectively, with 8 bases between them. Germline V gene data show CDR1 as SEHNR and CDR2 as FQNEAQ (reference sequence). This chain's CDR3 is CASRGPTNTGELFF. Here the CDR3 DNA reads TGTGCCAGCAGAGGTCCGACGAACACCGGGGAGCTGTTTTTT.

The chain recombines TRBV5-1 with TRBJ2-5; 7 positions match TRBD1. The CDR3 is 13 amino acids. From germline, CDR1 is SGHRS and CDR2 YFSETQ. J lost 5 bases, V lost 4 bases, and 5 bases had no gene match. The CDR3 DNA reads TGCGCCAGCAGCCTGGGACAGAAGGAGACCCAGTACTTC. Its translation: CASSLGQKETQYF.

This chain uses TRBV7-9 with TRBJ1-1; 10 nucleotides match TRBD1. Per the germline V gene, CDR1 is SEHNR and CDR2 is FQNEAQ (reference sequence). This CDR3 is 16 amino acids long. V lost 4 bases to trimming and J lost 6 bases; unmatched junction nucleotides: 11. CDR3 residues: CASSSFQGQGRSEAFF. The CDR3 coding sequence is TGTGCCAGCAGCTCGTTTCAGGGACAGGGGAGGTCTGAAGCTTTCTTT.

The rearrangement joins TRBV6-1 to TRBJ1-3; no definite D call. This CDR3 spans 13 amino acids. The germline V gene encodes CDR1 MNHNS and CDR2 SASEGT. The V end lost 2 bases, the J end lost 6 bases, and 8 bases lay between the germline ends. The CDR3 loop reads CASSESRENTIYF. CDR3 sequence (DNA): TGTGCCAGCAGTGAATCGCGAGAAAACACCATATATTTT.

The rearrangement links TRBV7-2 to TRBJ2-1; D unresolved. The germline V and J ends were trimmed by 3 bases and 4 bases, with 13 bases remaining between them. CDR3 length equals 15 residues. The V gene's germline CDR1 is SGHTA and CDR2 FQGNSA. The CDR3 spells CASSLRGFGYNEQFF. The CDR3 DNA reads TGTGCCAGCAGCTTGAGAGGCTTCGGGTACAATGAGCAGTTCTTC.

This chain links TRBV27 with TRBJ2-7; D call uncertain. The V gene lost 4 bases and the J gene lost 3 bases, with 13 bases spanning the gap. The CDR3 is 14 amino acids. CDR1 is MNHEY, CDR2 SMNVEV, per germline (reference sequence). This CDR3 is CASSYTSPLYEQYF. CDR3 nucleotide sequence: TGTGCCAGCAGTTATACCTCTCCCCTCTACGAGCAGTACTTC.

The rearrangement uses TRBV21-1 and TRBJ2-3; TRBD2 is the table's D call and was not checked against the DNA. TRBV21-1 is a listed pseudogene. This CDR3 spans 18 amino acids. Here the CDR3 DNA reads TGTGCCAGCAGCTTGCGGACTAGCGGGGGGGCCGAGACAGATACGCAGTATTTT. It specifies CASSLRTSGGAETDTQYF.

This clone has just one count. This chain joins TRBV7-9 and TRBJ1-1; D gene uncertain. CDR1 and CDR2 (germline): SEHNR, FQNEAQ (reference sequence). The V gene lost 1 base and the J gene lost 5 bases, with 8 bases spanning the gap. This CDR3 comprises 13 residues. CDR3 loop: CASSLEGRTEAFF. The CDR3 DNA follows: TGTGCCAGCAGCTTAGAGGGTCGGACTGAAGCTTTCTTT. The full variable domain, in which reference TRBV7-9 and TRBJ1-1 provide the parts outside the CDR3, is DTGVSQNPRHKITKRGQNVTFRCDPISEHNRLYWYRQTLGQGPEFLTYFQNEAQLEKSRLLSDRFSAERPKGSFSTLEIQRTEQGDSAMYLCASSLEGRTEAFFGQGTRLTVV.

The chain couples TRBV30 to TRBJ2-5; D remains ambiguous. V lost 0 bases and J lost 2, with 7 bases in between. Germline-derived CDR1 and CDR2 are GTSNPN and SVGIG (reference sequence). The CDR3 has 13 amino acids. CDR3 sequence: CAWSVYLQETQYF. CDR3 in DNA: TGTGCCTGGAGTGTATACCTTCAAGAGACCCAGTACTTC.

V gene TRBV5-3 combines with J gene TRBJ1-3; D is uncertain. TRBV5-3 is identified as an open reading frame with a role that is uncertain. V lost 0 bases to trimming and J lost 8 bases, with 24 bases between them. The CDR3 runs to 18 residues. CDR3 DNA: TGTGCCAGAAGCTTGGAGGTTCTAACGGCAGGATCCGGGGACACCATATATTTT. Protein: CARSLEVLTAGSGDTIYF.

As for this clone: This sample includes further DNA sequences coding for the same CDR3. The rearrangement links TRBV5-1 to TRBJ2-7; D is possibly TRBD1 or TRBD2 (6 bases each). The length of the CDR3 is 14 residues. The V end was cut by 0 bases, the J end by 2 bases, with 9 bases between. Germline CDR1 is SGHRS and CDR2 is YFSETQ. The CDR3 DNA reads as TGCGCCAGCAGCTTGGGAGGGGGGACCTACGAGCAGTACTTC. This codes for CASSLGGGTYEQYF. The whole variable domain, filled in from reference TRBV5-1 and TRBJ2-7, reads KAGVTQTPRYLIKTRGQQVTLSCSPISGHRSVSWYQQTPGQGLQFLFEYFSETQRNKGNFPGRFSGRQFSNSRSEMNVSTLELGDSALYLCASSLGGGTYEQYFGPGTRLTVT.

The chain links TRBV18 to TRBJ1-6; the D is unclear. The CDR3 runs to 17 residues. V dropped 3 bases and J dropped 7 bases, with 19 bases sitting between them. Germline CDR1 reads KGHSH; CDR2 reads LQKENI. CDR3 amino acids: CASSPAAPSEGNSPLHF. In DNA, the CDR3 is TGTGCCAGCTCACCGGCGGCCCCTTCGGAGGGAAATTCACCCCTCCACTTT.

This chain links TRBV6-1 with TRBJ1-2; 8 bases align to TRBD1. V trimming: 0 bases; J trimming: 4 bases; junction bases outside the gene matches: 7. Germline loops: CDR1 MNHNS, CDR2 SASEGT. The CDR3 length is 16 residues. The CDR3 DNA reads TGTGCCAGCAGTGAAGCTACACAGGGGGGACCCTATGGCTACACCTTC. This sequence encodes CASSEATQGGPYGYTF.

J is TRBJ2-7 and V is TRBV7-9; perhaps TRBD1 as D (7 bases). The germline V gene encodes CDR1 SEHNR and CDR2 FQNEAQ (reference sequence). Trimming left V 4 bases short and J 3 bases short, with 13 bases between. CDR3 length: 14 amino acids. The CDR3 region is CASSSAGGSYEQYF. For the CDR3, the DNA is TGTGCCAGCAGCTCCGCAGGGGGGAGCTACGAGCAGTACTTC.

This clone was counted a single time. The J gene is TRBJ2-6, the V gene TRBV30; unclear D gene. The CDR3 is 13 amino acids. Trimming took off 7 bases at V and 1 base at J, with 8 bases between the two ends. Germline CDR1 is GTSNPN and CDR2 is SVGIG (reference sequence). DNA for the CDR3: TGTGCCTCGGACGGGTCTGGGGCCAACGTCCTGACTTTC. Protein: CASDGSGANVLTF.